One sample yielded the 19 T cell receptor beta chains listed below, sequenced in a study of early T cells in non-severe SARS-CoV-2 infection. Each CDR3 protein is one row after TCRdb ran MiXCR on the 5' RACE reads. The data contain 55,000 to 65,000 distinct CDR3 sequences, roughly 10% of them singletons. Sequencing used whole blood. These receptors were taken from an adult who was a healthcare worker with PCR-confirmed SARS-CoV-2 infection or an uninfected control (not recorded which).

This clonotype was observed many times. The chain joins TRBV2 to TRBJ1-1; D might be TRBD1 (5 bases). V shed 9 bases and J shed 1 base, with 12 bases lying between them. Looked up from germline, CDR1 is SNHLY and CDR2 is FYNNEI. This CDR3 comprises 13 residues. CDR3 in DNA: TGTGCCAGTAACAGGATTTGGAACACTGAAGCTTTCTTT. This encodes CASNRIWNTEAFF.

This clonotype was recorded a few times. The chain employs TRBV7-2 and TRBJ1-2; D unclear. V was pared by 1 base and J by 3 bases, with 9 bases between. CDR1 SGHTA and CDR2 FQGNSA come from the germline V gene. The CDR3 is 14 amino acids. CDR3 region: CASSLVTGDYGYTF. The CDR3 DNA is TGTGCCAGCAGCTTAGTAACCGGGGACTATGGCTACACCTTC.

This clonotype has at least ten counts. The rearrangement links TRBV7-9 to TRBJ2-5, with D perhaps matching TRBD1 or TRBD2 (6 bases each). Germline V gene data show CDR1 as SEHNR and CDR2 as FQNEAQ (reference sequence). This CDR3 comprises 13 residues. V was shortened by 5 bases and J by 3 bases, with 10 bases between the two germline ends. As DNA, the CDR3 is TGTGCCAGCAGCCCTAGGGGGGAAGAGACCCAGTACTTC. It codes for CASSPRGEETQYF.

Remarks on this clonotype: With a much larger clone just one base away, this may be a read error. This chain links TRBV19 with TRBJ1-6; unclear D gene. Germline V gives CDR1 LNHDA, CDR2 SQIVND (reference sequence). Trimming took 7 bases from V and 0 from J, leaving 13 bases between them. CDR3 length equals 16 residues. CDR3 loop: CASTGREASYNSPLHF. The CDR3 DNA reads TGTGCCAGTACTGGGAGGGAAGCCTCCTATAATTCACCCCTCCACTTT.

This chain joins TRBV11-2 and TRBJ1-2; TRBD1 might be the D (6 bases). Trimming pared 5 bases from V and 8 bases from J, leaving 15 bases between. The CDR3 runs to 13 residues. Germline V gives CDR1 SGHAT, CDR2 FQNNGV. This CDR3 reads CASSLGGQSGYTF. In nucleotides, the CDR3 is TGTGCCAGCAGCCTCGGCGGACAGAGCGGCTACACCTTC.

This clonotype was recorded at least ten times. The genes are TRBV18 and TRBJ1-2, with D uncertain. Per germline, CDR1 KGHSH and CDR2 LQKENI. CDR3 length: 14 amino acids. Trimming removed 4 bases at V and 8 bases at J, with 17 bases between. CDR3 nucleotides: TGTGCCAGCTCACGGGTGGGGAGCCCCCACGGCTACACCTTC. It is translated as CASSRVGSPHGYTF.

The chain is built from TRBV9 and TRBJ2-1, with 8 bases that match TRBD2. The CDR3 loop spans 17 amino acids. V trimming: 0 bases; J trimming: 7 bases; junction bases outside the gene matches: 12. From germline, CDR1 is SGDLS and CDR2 YYNGEE. The CDR3 protein is CASSVALGMAGGNEQFF. CDR3 coding DNA: TGTGCCAGCAGCGTAGCCTTGGGTATGGCGGGGGGAAATGAGCAGTTCTTC.

This rearrangement joins TRBV19 to TRBJ2-4; perhaps TRBD2 as D (7 bases). CDR3 length: 17 residues. Germline V gene lookup returns CDR1 LNHDA and CDR2 SQIVND (reference sequence). Trimming cost V 7 bases and J 3 bases, with 22 bases left between them. The CDR3 protein is CASILPWAGAGKNIQYF. In nucleotides, the CDR3 is TGTGCCAGTATCCTCCCCTGGGCGGGGGCTGGCAAAAACATTCAGTACTTC.

This clonotype was seen only a few times. The gene calls are TRBV11-2 and TRBJ1-1; D possibly corresponds to TRBD1 (6 bases). V dropped 1 base and J dropped 1 base, with 13 bases sitting between them. Per the germline V gene, CDR1 is SGHAT and CDR2 is FQNNGV. The CDR3 has 16 amino acids. The CDR3 DNA follows: TGTGCCAGCAGCTTAGGGAGGACAGCTGGGAACACTGAAGCTTTCTTT. Encoded protein: CASSLGRTAGNTEAFF.

This clonotype has a count of ten or more. The chain carries TRBV14 and TRBJ2-1; TRBD2 aligns across 7 bases. V shed 0 bases and J 2 bases; nucleotides not matched to a gene: 4. The CDR3 is 16 residues long. Germline CDR1 SGHDN, CDR2 FVKESK. CDR3 nucleotide sequence: TGTGCCAGCAGCCAAGACCTGGCGGGGGCCTACAATGAGCAGTTCTTC. As protein: CASSQDLAGAYNEQFF.

The chain carries TRBV5-1 and TRBJ1-2; a weak D match, TRBD1 (5 bases). V was clipped by 4 bases and J by 4 bases, with 8 bases between them. Germline CDR1 SGHRS, CDR2 YFSETQ. The CDR3 is 12 residues long. CDR3 sequence (DNA): TGCGCCAGCAGCCCGGGACTCTATGGCTACACCTTC. This gives the protein CASSPGLYGYTF.

This clonotype was picked up many times. The V and J genes are TRBV10-1 and TRBJ2-5; perhaps TRBD1 as D (6 bases). CDR3 size: 14 residues. Trimming stripped 5 bases from V and 5 bases from J, with 15 bases between. In germline, CDR1 is WNHNN, CDR2 SYGVQD (reference sequence). Here the CDR3 reads CASSRDQTGETQYF. CDR3 nucleotides: TGCGCCAGCAGTCGGGACCAAACAGGGGAGACCCAGTACTTC.

The chain uses TRBV2 and TRBJ1-1; unclear D gene. V shed 0 bases and J shed 0 bases, with 11 bases lying between them. Germline CDR1 SNHLY, CDR2 FYNNEI. The CDR3 spans 16 residues. CDR3 in DNA: TGTGCCAGCAGTGAAGCCAGTGGCAGACTGAACACTGAAGCTTTCTTT. Protein sequence: CASSEASGRLNTEAFF.

Regarding this clonotype: This may arise from a read error, as a much more abundant clone is one base away. V usage is TRBV12-3 or TRBV12-4 and J usage is TRBJ1-2; TRBD1 is a possible D gene (5 bases). Trimming shortened V by 6 bases and J by 4 bases, and 18 bases separated the two germline ends. The CDR3 length is 15 residues. In DNA form, the CDR3 reads TGTGCCAGCAGCCAAACGCGGACATGTCCCTATGGCTACACCTTC. The encoded protein is CASSQTRTCPYGYTF.

This clonotype has just a few counts. The CDR3 DNA follows: TGTGCCAGCACCCTTATGGGAGGGACTGGGGCCAACGTCCTGACTTTC. The encoded protein is CASTLMGGTGANVLTF. The chain has TRBV5-4 and TRBJ2-6, with 7 bases matching TRBD2. Per the germline V gene, CDR1 is SGHNT and CDR2 is YYREEE (reference sequence). The CDR3 loop spans 16 amino acids. V was pared by 6 bases and J by 2 bases, with 8 bases of the junction left unmatched.

This clonotype is labeled as medium-sized. The chain joins TRBV7-8 to TRBJ2-1, with 10 bases aligning to TRBD2. Germline V CDR1 and CDR2: SGHVS, FQNEAQ. This CDR3 contains 15 residues. The J segment lost 7 bases and the V segment lost 2 bases, leaving 5 bases of the junction unmatched. CDR3 nucleotides: TGTGCCAGCAGCTTACAGCGGGGGGGGCGGAATGAGCAGTTCTTC. It encodes CASSLQRGGRNEQFF.

In this sample, this clonotype turned up a few times. This chain connects TRBV18 to TRBJ1-1; the D is unclear. The CDR3 loop spans 15 amino acids. Trimming took 1 base from V and 3 from J, leaving 12 bases between them. Germline-derived CDR1 and CDR2 are KGHSH and LQKENI. The chain's CDR3 is CASSPLGISDTEAFF. Written as DNA, the CDR3 is TGTGCCAGCTCACCACTCGGGATCTCGGACACTGAAGCTTTCTTT.

This clonotype has more than one count but fewer than ten. The genes are TRBV5-6 and TRBJ1-1, with unresolved D. This CDR3 comprises 12 residues. Germline-derived CDR1 and CDR2 are SGHDT and YYEEEE. V gave up 1 base and J gave up 3 bases, with 4 bases separating them. The CDR3 coding sequence is TGTGCCAGCAGCTTGTGGGACACTGAAGCTTTCTTT. It is translated as CASSLWDTEAFF. Drawing the rest from reference TRBV5-6 and TRBJ1-1, the complete variable domain is DAGVTQSPTHLIKTRGQQVTLRCSPKSGHDTVSWYQQALGQGPQFIFQYYEEEERQRGNFPDRFSGHQFPNYSSELNVNALLLGDSALYLCASSLWDTEAFFGQGTRLTVV.

This clonotype was counted many times. The chain couples TRBV6-2 or TRBV6-3 to TRBJ2-2; a possible D gene is TRBD2 (5 bases). In germline, CDR1 is MNHEY, CDR2 SVGEGT. The ends were cut back, 6 bases at V and 2 bases at J, with 16 bases in the middle. This CDR3 has 16 amino acids. CDR3 sequence reads: CASRILASLNTGELFF. The CDR3 nucleotides read TGTGCCAGCAGGATCCTTGCTAGCCTCAACACCGGGGAGCTGTTTTTT.